This TCR beta chain was identified in a study of blood T cell repertoires in COVID-19. Study-wide background: The cDNA or gDNA used as material had been derived from T cells, B-cell-depleted T cells, or PBMCs.

This CDR3 comprises 19 residues. V was shortened by 4 bases and J by 0 bases, with 19 bases between the two germline ends. Germline V gene lookup returns CDR1 LNHNV and CDR2 YYDKDF (reference sequence). This clone occurred a few times. Only in-frame clones appear in the TCRdb table, and some are missing; sequencing was by immunoSEQ multiplex PCR. The table shows about 50,000 clones, with about 85% occurring only once. The V and J genes are TRBV15 and TRBJ1-6, with D tentatively TRBD1 (6 bases). The source is a woman between 45 and 60 years old who had recovered from COVID-19. The source material was PBMCs or T cells enriched from blood (not recorded which). The CDR3 nucleotides read TGTGCCACCAGCACCCGACAGGAGAAAGCGAGCTCCTATAATTCACCCCTCCACTTT. Its translation: CATSTRQEKASSYNSPLHF.